This paragraph covers one T cell receptor (beta chain) sequence. Its target is not known. Assay: immunoSEQ multiplex PCR; the TCRdb copy retains only in-frame clones and omits some. The sample lists around 68,000 clones; 80% to 90% were seen once. The data belong to a study of identifying expanded T cells in peripheral blood. Whole-study findings and limits: Technical replicates showed about 1.2 changed clones; approximately 2 weeks roughly 16; four weeks 19.

During the collection period, no donor immune events like infections were recorded. This CDR3 spans 14 amino acids. Trimming pared 8 bases from V and 0 bases from J, leaving 15 bases between. The V gene's germline CDR1 is SGDLS and CDR2 YYNGEE. The V gene is TRBV9, the J gene TRBJ2-7; TRBD1 is a possible D gene (5 bases). This receptor was obtained from a person aged 18 to 70 in good health. The material sequenced was blood. The CDR3: CARNKGNLSYEQYF. In nucleotides, the CDR3 is TGTGCCAGAAACAAGGGGAACCTCTCCTACGAGCAGTACTTC.